A selection of T cell receptor beta chains follows, all from one sample in a study of T cells in Graves' hyperthyroidism and ophthalmopathy. TCRdb processed the multiplex PCR reads anew with MiXCR; each CDR3 protein has one entry. The repertoire holds about 410,000 distinct CDR3 sequences, with about 14% as singletons. The source material was blood. Every receptor here comes from a man younger than 35 with Graves' ophthalmopathy. Each CDR3 is given with its conserved first and last residue. The D gene is left open where the match is weak. For some rows the clone size is stated as once, few or many, or as a class when expanded; others skip it.

size	V	D	J	DNA	CDR3
many	TRBV6-9	.	TRBJ1-1	TGTGCCAGCAGTTATTCACAACACGGAATGAACACTGAAGCTTTCTTT	CASSYSQHGMNTEAFF
many	TRBV27	TRBD1	TRBJ1-1	TGTGCCAGCAGTCCAGGGACAGATATGAACACTGAAGCTTTCTTT	CASSPGTDMNTEAFF
many	TRBV5-1	.	TRBJ2-5	TGCGCCAGCAGCTTGGTGGGGATCCAAGAGACCCAGTACTTC	CASSLVGIQETQYF
.	TRBV5-1	.	TRBJ2-1	TGCGCCAGCAGCTTGGTGGTCCGGGGCCAGGCGGATGGATATGAGCAGTTCTTC	CASSLVVRGQADGYEQFF
few	TRBV9	.	TRBJ1-3	TGTGCCAGCAGCACAGTAGCGGAGACGAGGTTGTCTGGAAACACCATATATTTT	CASSTVAETRLSGNTIYF
many	TRBV20-1	.	TRBJ2-1	TGCAGTGCTAGAACTGGGGGCTTGGAGCAGTTCTTC	CSARTGGLEQFF
many	TRBV2	TRBD1	TRBJ2-2	TGTGCCAGCAGTGTTCAGGGGGCAGGCACCGGGGAGCTGTTTTTT	CASSVQGAGTGELFF
many	TRBV18	.	TRBJ1-1	TGTGCCAGCTCACCTCCGGGCAACACTGAAGCTTTCTTT	CASSPPGNTEAFF
many	TRBV20-1	TRBD1	TRBJ1-2	TGCAGTGCCCGCAGGGGGGGAGGTAGCTACACCTTC	CSARRGGGSYTF
few	TRBV7-9	TRBD1	TRBJ2-7	TGTGCCAGCAGCCACGACAGGGGGCGTTACGAGCAGTACTTC	CASSHDRGRYEQYF
few	TRBV3-1	TRBD2	TRBJ2-5	TGTGCCAGCAGCCAAGCGGGGGGAATGTCGGAGACCCAGTACTTC	CASSQAGGMSETQYF
many	TRBV18	.	TRBJ2-7	TGTGCCAGCTCACCCGAGGTGGACGAGCAGTACTTC	CASSPEVDEQYF
many	TRBV7-2	.	TRBJ2-1	TGTGCCAGCAGCCGTAACAGAGACAATGAGCAGTTCTTC	CASSRNRDNEQFF
many	TRBV5-1	.	TRBJ1-5	TGCGCCAGCAGCTTGGGTCAGAGCAATCAGCCCCAGCATTTT	CASSLGQSNQPQHF
many	TRBV18	.	TRBJ2-7	TGTGCCAGCTCACCAACCGACGGCTACGAGCAGTACTTC	CASSPTDGYEQYF
.	TRBV5-5	.	TRBJ1-2	TGTGCCAGCAGCTTGTCGGAGGGCTCTAACTATGGCTACACCTTC	CASSLSEGSNYGYTF
many	TRBV5-1	TRBD1	TRBJ1-2	TGCGCCAGCAGCGCTCCAGACAGGGCCTTTGGCTACACCTTC	CASSAPDRAFGYTF
.	TRBV19	.	TRBJ2-1	TGTGCCAGTAGTATAGTTCCGGGTTCCTACAATGAGCAGTTCTTC	CASSIVPGSYNEQFF
few	TRBV10-3	.	TRBJ1-4	TGTGCCATCAGTGAGTCTGTGGGTCAAGGGGAAAAACTGTTTTTT	CAISESVGQGEKLFF
few	TRBV4-2	TRBD1	TRBJ2-7	TGTGCCAGCAGCCAAGACAGGGGGACCTACGAGCAGTACTTC	CASSQDRGTYEQYF
.	TRBV12-3/TRBV12-4	TRBD2	TRBJ2-1	TGTGCCAGCAGTCTTAAGGCGAGCGGGAGCTCCTACAATGAGCAGTTCTTC	CASSLKASGSSYNEQFF
many	TRBV18	.	TRBJ2-7	TGTGCCAGCTCACCAGGGGCGGTCACGGGCTCCTACGAGCAGTACTTC	CASSPGAVTGSYEQYF
few	TRBV18	TRBD1	TRBJ1-1	TGTGCCAGCTCACCCGACAGGGTCGGGACTGAAGCTTTCTTT	CASSPDRVGTEAFF
many	TRBV9	.	TRBJ2-7	TGTGCCAGCAGCGTAGGATGGGGCATGAGTTCCTACGAGCAGTACTTC	CASSVGWGMSSYEQYF
.	TRBV20-1	.	TRBJ1-4	TGCAGTGCTAGACAGGGTGGGGAAACTAATGAAAAACTGTTTTTT	CSARQGGETNEKLFF
many	TRBV2	.	TRBJ1-6	TGTGCCAGCAGTGCCGCAGGGAGCTCCTATAATTCACCCCTCCACTTT	CASSAAGSSYNSPLHF
many	TRBV11-2	TRBD2	TRBJ2-7	TGTGCCAGCAGCAATACAAGCGGGATGGAGAGGTCCTACGAGCAGTACTTC	CASSNTSGMERSYEQYF
.	TRBV4-1	TRBD1	TRBJ2-5	TGCGCCAGCAGCCAGACCGGGACAGGGGACCAGACCCAGTACTTC	CASSQTGTGDQTQYF
.	TRBV10-3	TRBD2	TRBJ2-5	TGTGCCATCAGTGAGTCCCATTATTTGCGGGAGGGCCTCTCGGAGACCCAGTACTTC	CAISESHYLREGLSETQYF
.	TRBV6-6	.	TRBJ2-7	TGTGCCAGCAGTTACTCGGGGGAATCGAGAGAGCAGTACTTC	CASSYSGESREQYF
many	TRBV3-1	TRBD2	TRBJ2-7	TGTGCCAGCAGCAGACTAGCGAAGTCCTACGAGCAGTACTTC	CASSRLAKSYEQYF
few	TRBV19	.	TRBJ1-2	TGTGCCAGTAGTATCAGGGTTCCTAACTATGGCTACACCTTC	CASSIRVPNYGYTF
many	TRBV5-1	.	TRBJ2-3	TGCGCCAGCAGCTCCGACCCTTTCACAGATACGCAGTATTTT	CASSSDPFTDTQYF
many	TRBV19	.	TRBJ2-5	TGTGCCAGTAGTATTGACAGAGGGGAGACCCAGTACTTC	CASSIDRGETQYF
many	TRBV29-1	TRBD1	TRBJ2-3	TGCAGCGTCCGGGACAGGGACACAGATACGCAGTATTTT	CSVRDRDTDTQYF
.	TRBV7-8	.	TRBJ1-5	TGTGCCAGCAGAGAGTGGGGGGATAGCAATCAGCCCCAGCATTTT	CASREWGDSNQPQHF
.	TRBV24-1	TRBD1	TRBJ2-6	TGTGCCACCAGTGATGGGGACAGGGGGAACGGAGGCGTCCTGACTTTC	CATSDGDRGNGGVLTF
many	TRBV11-2	.	TRBJ2-1	TGTGCCAGCAGCTTATTTCTAGGGGAGGCCCAATACAATGAGCAGTTCTTC	CASSLFLGEAQYNEQFF
few	TRBV6-1	.	TRBJ2-1	TGTGCCAGCAGTGATAAAGGATTTTACTACAATGAGCAGTTCTTC	CASSDKGFYYNEQFF
.	TRBV11-2	.	TRBJ1-1	TGTGCCAGCAGCTTAGATCTAGAATATGAAGCTTTCTTT	CASSLDLEYEAFF
.	TRBV7-8	.	TRBJ1-1	TGTGCCAGCAGCTTAGCGCGTGGGGGGAACACTGAAGCTTTCTTT	CASSLARGGNTEAFF
.	TRBV4-1	TRBD2	TRBJ2-3	TGCGCCAGCAGCCAAGAGGGACTAGCGGGAGACGGGGCAGATACGCAGTATTTT	CASSQEGLAGDGADTQYF
many	TRBV20-1	TRBD2	TRBJ2-1	TGCAGTGCTAGAGACACTGGACTAGACTACAATGAGCAGTTCTTC	CSARDTGLDYNEQFF
many	TRBV5-6	.	TRBJ2-3	TGTGCCAGCAGTCTGGACCGAAGCCTCACAGATACGCAGTATTTT	CASSLDRSLTDTQYF
few	TRBV12-3/TRBV12-4	.	TRBJ1-2	TGTGCCAGCAGGGGGGCTGGGAGCAGGTTCCTATATGGCTACACCTTC	CASRGAGSRFLYGYTF
few	TRBV20-1	.	TRBJ1-6	TGCAGTGCTAGAGATCAGGGAACAAATTCACCCCTCCACTTT	CSARDQGTNSPLHF
.	TRBV20-1	.	TRBJ2-7	TGCAGTGCTCTACACGGAACCTCGACTAGCTCCTACGAGCAGTACTTC	CSALHGTSTSSYEQYF
few	TRBV15	.	TRBJ2-7	TGTGCCACCAGCAGAGTAGAACCCAGGGTCGAGCAGTACTTC	CATSRVEPRVEQYF
many	TRBV6-5	TRBD1	TRBJ2-1	TGTGCCAGCAGTTATCACAGGGGGCCTTACAATGAGCAGTTCTTC	CASSYHRGPYNEQFF
.	TRBV27	.	TRBJ2-7	TGTGCCAGCGGGGTACAAAGTCTTGCCTACGAGCAGTACTTC	CASGVQSLAYEQYF
many	TRBV2	.	TRBJ2-1	TGTGCCAGCAGTGAGGGGACTGGCTCCTACAATGAGCAGTTCTTC	CASSEGTGSYNEQFF
once	TRBV10-3	TRBD2	TRBJ2-7	TGTGCCATCAGTGGGACTAGCCTATCCTACGAGCAGTACTTC	CAISGTSLSYEQYF